Listed here are 8 T cell receptor beta chains from one sample, sequenced in a study of CD8 T cells in ankylosing spondylitis. A single record per CDR3 protein comes from TCRdb applying MiXCR to the 5' RACE reads. This sample has 25,000 to 30,000 distinct CDR3 sequences, with 7.9% found just once. What was sequenced was blood. The receptors were sampled from a male donor with ankylosing spondylitis or in good health (not recorded which).

In its sample, this clonotype was seen many times. The V call is TRBV3-1, the J call TRBJ2-5; 12 bases map to TRBD2. The CDR3 spans 17 residues. J was trimmed by 4 bases and V by 1 base; bases with no gene match: 7. CDR1 is LGHDT, CDR2 YNNKEL, per germline (reference sequence). This CDR3 reads CASSQVLAGGEGETQYF. The CDR3 DNA follows: TGTGCCAGCAGCCAAGTACTAGCGGGAGGTGAAGGAGAGACCCAGTACTTC.

This clonotype was counted ten times or more. The chain is built from TRBV28 and TRBJ2-1, with 10 positions matching TRBD2. V was clipped by 4 bases and J by 2 bases; unmatched bases: 8. The V gene's germline CDR1 is MDHEN and CDR2 SYDVKM. The length of the CDR3 is 17 residues. CDR3 amino acids: CASSSYGLADAYNEQFF. DNA of the CDR3: TGTGCCAGCAGTTCATATGGACTAGCGGATGCCTACAATGAGCAGTTCTTC.

V usage is TRBV10-3 and J usage is TRBJ2-3; D unresolved. Germline lookup yields CDR1 ENHRY and CDR2 SYGVKD. Trimming took 0 bases from V and 1 from J, leaving 5 bases between them. This CDR3 comprises 14 residues. CDR3 DNA sequence: TGTGCCATCAGTGAGTCAACACGCACAGATACGCAGTATTTT. This sequence encodes CAISESTRTDTQYF.

In this sample, this clonotype is medium-sized. The chain combines TRBV29-1 with TRBJ1-1; perhaps TRBD1 as D (5 bases). CDR3 size: 11 residues. CDR1 and CDR2 (germline): SQVTM, ANQGSEA. Trimming stripped 7 bases from V and 3 bases from J, with 9 bases between. CDR3 DNA: TGCAGCGCCGGGGGGGACACTGAAGCTTTCTTT. Translated: CSAGGDTEAFF.

This clonotype was seen a single time. The chain recombines TRBV7-7 with TRBJ2-3, with 7 bases identical to TRBD2. The CDR3 has 16 amino acids. V trimming: 5 bases; J trimming: 1 base; junction bases outside the gene matches: 9. CDR1 SSHAT and CDR2 FNYEAQ come from the germline V gene (reference sequence). The CDR3 DNA follows: TGTGCCAGCAGCCCTCTTGGGGGGGGACGCACAGATACGCAGTATTTT. It encodes CASSPLGGGRTDTQYF.

The chain uses TRBV7-2 and TRBJ1-1; D gene ambiguous. The CDR3 length is 13 residues. Germline assignment: CDR1 SGHTA and CDR2 FQGNSA. V gave up 1 base and J gave up 4 bases, with 7 bases separating them. CDR3 in DNA: TGTGCCAGCAGCTTAGGAAGAGTCACTGAAGCTTTCTTT. This sequence encodes CASSLGRVTEAFF.

This clonotype was picked up a small number of times. The rearrangement joins TRBV12-3 or TRBV12-4 to TRBJ2-1; 7 nucleotides match TRBD2. The CDR3 consists of 16 residues. Trimming cost V 5 bases and J 1 base; bases outside gene matches: 8. CDR3 sequence reads: CASSPQTSSSYNEQFF. Written as DNA, the CDR3 is TGTGCCAGCAGTCCTCAGACTAGCTCTTCCTACAATGAGCAGTTCTTC.

In its sample, this clonotype was seen many times. This chain's CDR3 is CSVTGTGGSGSSYEQYF. CDR3 sequence (DNA): TGCAGCGTCACCGGGACAGGGGGCAGCGGGAGTTCGTACGAGCAGTACTTC. The chain recombines TRBV29-1 with TRBJ2-7, with 12 bases identical to TRBD1. The V segment lost 6 bases and the J segment 4 bases; nucleotides outside the gene matches: 16. The CDR3 contains 17 residues. Germline CDR1 and CDR2: SQVTM and ANQGSEA.